This T cell receptor (beta chain) was sequenced for a study of T cells in Graves' hyperthyroidism and ophthalmopathy. Study-level findings and limits: The model foresaw ophthalmopathy a median around 6 months prior to onset. Most clonotypes that expanded in the thyroid above 0.001 also showed up in blood.

Authors of the study amplified TCR beta CDR3 regions from RNA transcripts. RT-PCR in the first round (using the HTBI primer set) targeted the TCR CDR3. TCRdb re-called the multiplex PCR reads with MiXCR, one entry per CDR3 protein. Counted here are almost 500,000 distinct CDR3 sequences, around a fifth occurring once; the ten biggest clones make up approximately 49%. This CDR3 comprises 15 residues. V shed 0 bases, J shed 6 bases, and the junction held 5 bases outside the gene matches. Germline V gene lookup returns CDR1 SGHRS and CDR2 YFSETQ. Those patients with uncontrolled infection, other autoimmune disease, pregnancy or lactation were excluded. Source material for PBMCs was more than 9.5 ml fresh peripheral blood. The table lists this clonotype with a few counts. Its specificity is unknown.

The sample was blood. The clonotype originates from a woman between 70 and 85 years old with Graves' ophthalmopathy. The chain is built from TRBV5-1 and TRBJ2-7; TRBD2 matches 11 bases. CDR3 sequence (DNA): TGCGCCAGCAGCTTGGAACTAGCGGGAGTATCCGAGCAGTACTTC. Translation gives CASSLELAGVSEQYF.